These T cell receptor beta chains were read from a single sample in a study of blood T cells in healthy people across ages. TCRdb fed the 5' RACE reads into MiXCR, producing one record per CDR3 protein. This sample has around 1.5 million distinct CDR3 sequences, with around 59% found just once. Sequencing input: blood. The receptors were sampled from a man aged 18 to 35 in good health. Each CDR3 is given with its conserved first and last residue. D genes are given only for firm matches. The size entry is marked missing in some rows and otherwise reads once, few, many or a size class.

J gene	clone size	V gene	D gene	CDR3 protein	CDR3 DNA
TRBJ2-1	once	TRBV7-9	TRBD1	CASSPWDSWETQFF	TGTGCCAGCAGCCCCTGGGACAGCTGGGAGACCCAGTTCTTC
TRBJ1-5	few	TRBV19	NA	CASSPGDYSNQPQHF	TGTGCCAGTAGTCCAGGGGATTATAGCAATCAGCCCCAGCATTTT
TRBJ2-7	NA	TRBV2	NA	CAGLDSYEQYF	TGTGCCGGATTGGACTCGTACGAGCAGTACTTC
TRBJ2-7	NA	TRBV4-1	TRBD2	CASSPAGLAGESYEQYF	TGCGCCAGCAGCCCGGCCGGGCTAGCGGGAGAAAGCTACGAGCAGTACTTC
TRBJ1-6	NA	TRBV5-1	NA	CASSLDSKNSPLHF	TGCGCCAGCAGCTTAGATTCAAAGAATTCACCCCTCCACTTT
TRBJ2-2	NA	TRBV12-3/TRBV12-4	TRBD1	CASSLGTGVAGELFF	TGTGCCAGCAGTTTGGGGACAGGGGTCGCGGGGGAGCTGTTTTTT
TRBJ2-2	few	TRBV14	TRBD2	CASSLAGATGELFF	TGTGCCAGCAGCCTAGCGGGGGCAACCGGGGAGCTGTTTTTT
TRBJ1-6	few	TRBV7-2	NA	CASSLSAGNSPLHF	TGTGCCAGCAGCTTATCGGCCGGTAATTCACCCCTCCACTTT
TRBJ2-4	many	TRBV20-1	NA	CSAGQGLKNIQYF	TGCAGTGCAGGACAAGGTTTGAAAAACATTCAGTACTTC
TRBJ2-5	NA	TRBV7-9	TRBD2	CASSLLRGGGSNEQYF	TGTGCCAGCAGCTTATTAAGAGGCGGGGGGTCCAATGAGCAGTACTTC
TRBJ2-1	NA	TRBV6-2/TRBV6-3	TRBD1	CASSSFPTGGRAYNEQFF	TGTGCCAGCAGTTCTTTCCCCACAGGGGGACGCGCGTACAATGAGCAGTTCTTC
TRBJ1-2	NA	TRBV7-9	NA	CASSLGRDRKTYGYTF	TGTGCCAGCAGCTTAGGGCGGGACCGCAAAACCTATGGCTACACCTTC
TRBJ2-5	few	TRBV5-6	NA	CASSGARGETQYF	TGTGCCAGCAGCGGTGCCAGAGGGGAGACCCAGTACTTC
TRBJ2-4	NA	TRBV28	NA	CASSMTGTWAKLDQYF	TGTGCCAGCAGCATGACAGGTACTTGGGCCAAACTGGATCAGTACTTC
TRBJ2-5	few	TRBV4-1	NA	CASSQVGGFKETQYF	TGCGCCAGCAGCCAAGTCGGCGGGTTTAAAGAGACCCAGTACTTC
TRBJ1-5	NA	TRBV21-1	NA	CASSKGPPGQQGKDQPQHF	TGTGCCAGCAGCAAAGGGCCACCGGGACAGCAAGGGAAGGATCAGCCCCAGCATTTT
TRBJ2-3	NA	TRBV20-1	NA	CSGQGPEPTDTQYF	TGCAGTGGTCAGGGGCCCGAACCCACAGATACGCAGTATTTT
TRBJ2-4	NA	TRBV29-1	TRBD2	CKNHQSGGRIAKNIQYF	TGCAAGAATCACCAAAGCGGGGGCCGAATAGCCAAAAACATTCAGTACTTC
TRBJ2-7	NA	TRBV20-1	TRBD1	CSARDQGEFTYEQYF	TGCAGTGCTAGGGATCAGGGGGAATTCACCTACGAGCAGTACTTC
TRBJ2-3	NA	TRBV5-1	NA	CASRGGQDTDTQYF	TGCGCCAGCAGAGGTGGGCAGGACACAGATACGCAGTATTTT
TRBJ2-7	NA	TRBV6-5	NA	CATRGGPAYEQYF	TGTGCCACAAGAGGCGGACCCGCCTACGAGCAGTACTTC
TRBJ2-4	NA	TRBV20-1	NA	CSARRQSVQYF	TGCAGTGCAAGACGACAGTCGGTTCAGTACTTC
TRBJ1-4	NA	TRBV10-3	NA	CAISPGPNEKLFF	TGTGCCATCAGCCCTGGACCTAATGAAAAACTGTTTTTT
TRBJ2-1	few	TRBV3-1	NA	CASSLSVNNEQFF	TGTGCCAGCAGCCTTTCGGTCAACAATGAGCAGTTCTTC
TRBJ2-5	NA	TRBV3-1	NA	CASTLNGETQYF	TGTGCCAGCACCCTGAACGGGGAGACCCAGTACTTC